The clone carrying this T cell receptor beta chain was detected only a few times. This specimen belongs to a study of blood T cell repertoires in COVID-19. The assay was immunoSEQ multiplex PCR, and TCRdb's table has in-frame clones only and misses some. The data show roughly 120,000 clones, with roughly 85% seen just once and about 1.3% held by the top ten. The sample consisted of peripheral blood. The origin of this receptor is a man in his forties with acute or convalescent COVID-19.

CDR3 coding DNA: TGTGCCAGCAGCTTGATCCGGGTGAGCGAGCAGTACTTC. This codes for CASSLIRVSEQYF. The V and J genes are TRBV5-8 and TRBJ2-7; unclear D gene. V was trimmed by 1 base and J by 6 bases, leaving 11 bases between them. CDR3 length: 13 residues. Germline V CDR1 and CDR2: SGHTS, YDEGEE. The full variable domain, rest sourced from reference TRBV5-8 and TRBJ2-7, is EAGVTQSPTHLIKTRGQQATLRCSPISGHTSVYWYQQALGLGLQFLLWYDEGEERNRGNFPPRFSGRQFPNYSSELNVNALELEDSALYLCASSLIRVSEQYFGPGTRLTVT.